This record concerns one T cell receptor (beta chain) sequence. A much larger clone sits a single nucleotide away, making a read error possible. These data come from a study of CD8 T cells in ankylosing spondylitis. Each CDR3 protein is one row after TCRdb ran MiXCR on the 5' RACE reads. The repertoire holds 150,000 to 250,000 distinct CDR3 sequences, with around 13% as singletons. CDR1 and CDR2 from the germline V gene are DFQATT and SNEGSKA (reference sequence). With 3 bases removed from V and 0 bases from J, the gap between germline ends came to 14 bases. The CDR3 has 16 residues. Input material: blood, either unsorted or a sorted T cell fraction (not recorded which). The chain links TRBV20-1 to TRBJ2-2; D may be TRBD2 (6 bases). This TCR was recovered from a male donor with ankylosing spondylitis or in good health (not recorded which). This CDR3 reads CSASDTERANTGELFF. DNA of the CDR3: TGCAGTGCTAGTGACACCGAGCGGGCGAACACCGGGGAGCTGTTTTTT.